The 10 T cell receptor beta chains presented below share a single source sample, sequenced in a study of blood T cell repertoires in COVID-19. The method was immunoSEQ multiplex PCR; TCRdb's version includes in-frame clones alone and lacks a portion of them. The table records 220,000 or so clones, 85% to 90% of them present only once. Material for sequencing was peripheral blood. Receptor source: a woman aged 45-65 years with COVID-19, enrolled during active disease.

The chain combines TRBV5-5 with TRBJ1-1, with a weak D call TRBD1 (6 bases). The germline V gene encodes CDR1 SGHKS and CDR2 YYEKEE (reference sequence). This CDR3 region has 16 residues. V was pared by 0 bases and J by 1 base, with 13 bases between. This chain's CDR3 is CASSLGGGAQNTEAFF. CDR3 nucleotides: TGTGCCAGCAGCTTGGGCGGGGGGGCCCAGAACACTGAAGCTTTCTTT.

This chain connects TRBV7-6 to TRBJ1-1; D is possibly TRBD1 (5 bases). Trimming stripped 3 bases from V and 3 bases from J, with 14 bases between. CDR1 is SGHVS, CDR2 FNYEAQ, per germline. The CDR3 has 15 residues. This CDR3 reads CASSFPREVDTEAFF. The CDR3, as DNA: TGTGCCAGCAGCTTCCCCAGGGAGGTGGACACTGAAGCTTTCTTT. The full variable domain, rest sourced from reference TRBV7-6 and TRBJ1-1, is GAGVSQSPRYKVTKRGQDVALRCDPISGHVSLYWYRQALGQGPEFLTYFNYEAQQDKSGLPNDRFSAERPEGSISTLTIQRTEQRDSAMYRCASSFPREVDTEAFFGQGTRLTVV.

The chain couples TRBV11-3 to TRBJ1-1; 8 bases are shared with TRBD1. The CDR3 covers 15 residues. Trimming cost V 2 bases and J 3 bases; bases outside gene matches: 5. Germline CDR1 is SGHNT and CDR2 is YENEEA. This CDR3 is CASSLSTGGDTEAFF. CDR3 nucleotide sequence: TGTGCCAGCAGCTTATCAACAGGGGGTGACACTGAAGCTTTCTTT. The whole variable domain, remainder taken from reference TRBV11-3 and TRBJ1-1, is EAGVVQSPRYKIIEKKQPVAFWCNPISGHNTLYWYLQNLGQGPELLIRYENEEAVDDSQLPKDRFSAERLKGVDSTLKIQPAELGDSAVYLCASSLSTGGDTEAFFGQGTRLTVV.

To note about this clone: The junction shows a germline mismatch at one end, possibly a read error. This sequence joins TRBV6-2 or TRBV6-3 and TRBJ1-1; D ambiguous. CDR1 MNHEY and CDR2 SVGEGT come from the germline V gene. The CDR3 sequence is 15 residues long. DNA for the CDR3: TGTGCCAGTAGTTACTCCGGGAAGGGGAACACTGAAGCTTTCTTT. This sequence encodes CASSYSGKGNTEAFF.

This chain links TRBV25-1 with TRBJ2-2; D is perhaps TRBD2 (6 bases). The CDR3 loop spans 15 amino acids. V was shortened by 2 bases and J by 5 bases, with 12 bases between the two germline ends. Germline CDR1 MGHDK, CDR2 SYGVNS. The CDR3 coding sequence is TGTGCCAGCAGTGAAACCAGGGCGGGGACCGGGGAGCTGTTTTTT. It is translated as CASSETRAGTGELFF.

This clone was seen a single time. The J gene is TRBJ1-6, the V gene TRBV27; D not resolved. Germline-derived CDR1 and CDR2 are MNHEY and SMNVEV (reference sequence). The V gene lost 6 bases and the J gene lost 2 bases, with 23 bases spanning the gap. CDR3 length: 19 residues. This CDR3 reads CASRHPPLYPNTYNSPLHF. In DNA, the CDR3 is TGTGCCAGCAGACACCCCCCCCTGTACCCCAACACCTATAATTCACCCCTCCACTTT.

This chain connects TRBV1 to TRBJ2-7; the DNA was not used to check the table's D call, TRBD1. TRBV1 is classified as a pseudogene. The CDR3 sequence is 12 residues long. The CDR3 bases are TGCACCAGCAGCCAGACAGGTCGGGAGCAGTACGTC. It encodes CTSSQTGREQYV.

V is TRBV30 and J is TRBJ1-3; D is undetermined. CDR3 length: 13 amino acids. Germline V gives CDR1 GTSNPN, CDR2 SVGIG (reference sequence). V was clipped by 6 bases and J by 1 base, with 10 bases between them. CDR3 sequence reads: CACARESGNTIYF. CDR3 DNA sequence: TGTGCCTGTGCCCGGGAGTCTGGAAACACCATATATTTT.

V gene TRBV7-9 combines with J gene TRBJ1-1; D unresolved. The V gene's germline CDR1 is SEHNR and CDR2 FQNEAQ (reference sequence). Trimming took off 7 bases at V and 3 bases at J, with 12 bases between the two ends. The CDR3 has 13 amino acids. In nucleotides, the CDR3 is TGTGCCAGCACCGCGACACCCCACACTGAAGCTTTCTTT. This encodes CASTATPHTEAFF.

There are a few counts of this clone. This sequence joins TRBV6-6 and TRBJ2-7, with 9 bases aligning to TRBD2. With V trimmed by 11 bases and J by 2 bases, 1 base remained unmatched. The CDR3 is made up of 11 amino acids. The germline V gene encodes CDR1 MNHNY and CDR2 SVGAGI (reference sequence). The CDR3, as DNA: TGTGCCGCGGGGGGGCCCTACGAGCAGTACTTC. It is translated as CAAGGPYEQYF.